This TCR beta chain was retrieved from a study of post-analysis software for immune sequencing data. Study at large: Both relapsing-remitting and secondary progressive multiple sclerosis featured among the disease courses, as did progressive-relapsing multiple sclerosis.

Unique molecular identifiers featured in each of the TCR beta cDNA libraries. Some 500,000 cDNA molecules were obtained per 1 to 10 million input T cells. MiXCR was run by TCRdb on the PCR reads, yielding one entry per CDR3 protein. This sample has approximately 660,000 distinct CDR3 sequences, with 55% to 70% found just once. Germline-derived CDR1 and CDR2 are MGHRA and YSYEKL. The germline V and J ends were trimmed by 0 bases and 4 bases, with 9 bases remaining between them. The CDR3 contains 14 residues. Concerning this clonotype itself: Its target is not known.

Findings and caveats of the study: When patients were compared with controls, 4 or 5 TRBV segments were more frequent, TRBV5-6, TRBV5-1 and TRBV20-1 among them. Those with multiple sclerosis, the patient group, showed significantly lower normalized Chao1 diversity than controls. Pronounced co-clustering by F measure was evident among identically batched samples.

Sequenced input: blood. This sequence joins TRBV4-1 and TRBJ1-2; D gene uncertain. This sequence originates from a girl aged 2-15 years with multiple sclerosis. CDR3 in DNA: TGCGCCAGCAGCCAAGATAAAAGCGGCTATGGCTACACCTTC. Its translation: CASSQDKSGYGYTF.